What follows are 9 T cell receptor beta chains derived from one specimen sequenced in a study of T-cell reconstitution after alpha-beta-depleted transplantation in children. For TCRbeta, the library was prepared with unique molecular identifiers. TCRdb re-called the PCR reads through MiXCR, storing one row per CDR3 protein. Of 85,000 to 120,000 distinct CDR3 sequences listed, approximately 5.4% were seen once; the top ten hold 5.5% to 6.5%. Here the sequenced sample was PBMCs, mostly from graft donor cells, taken 60 days after TCRalphabeta/CD19-depleted stem cell transplant. The receptor source for this set is a female patient aged 2-10 years who had a stem cell transplant for Fanconi anemia, so the T cells may come from the graft donor.

This clonotype was counted ten times or more. The gene calls are TRBV5-1 and TRBJ2-2; D is perhaps TRBD1 (5 bases). The length of the CDR3 is 15 residues. CDR1 SGHRS and CDR2 YFSETQ come from the germline V gene. V shed 0 bases and J shed 7 bases, with 13 bases lying between them. CDR3 nucleotides: TGCGCCAGCAGCTTGGATGGCAGGGCAGTCGGGGAGCTGTTTTTT. It is translated as CASSLDGRAVGELFF. Full variable domain (missing parts from reference TRBV5-1 and TRBJ2-2): KAGVTQTPRYLIKTRGQQVTLSCSPISGHRSVSWYQQTPGQGLQFLFEYFSETQRNKGNFPGRFSGRQFSNSRSEMNVSTLELGDSALYLCASSLDGRAVGELFFGEGSRLTVL.

This clonotype showed up just a few times. This CDR3 reads CASNRIEQETQYF. The CDR3, as DNA: TGCGCCAGCAACCGGATCGAGCAAGAGACCCAGTACTTC. J is TRBJ2-5 and V is TRBV5-1; no reliable D call. This CDR3 spans 13 amino acids. CDR1 and CDR2 (germline): SGHRS, YFSETQ. V was pared by 6 bases and J by 2 bases, with 11 bases between.

This chain uses TRBV3-1 with TRBJ2-5, with 10 nucleotides matching TRBD2. CDR1 LGHDT and CDR2 YNNKEL come from the germline V gene (reference sequence). This CDR3 spans 17 amino acids. Trimming removed 5 bases from V and 4 bases from J; junction bases left unmatched: 13. As DNA, the CDR3 is TGTGCCAGCAGCTCCGGGACTAGCGTTTTTTTCCGAGAGACCCAGTACTTC. Translating gives CASSSGTSVFFRETQYF.

Notes on this clonotype: A much more abundant neighbour one base away suggests this may be a read error. The CDR3 protein is CASSLASGQLSSYNEQLF. CDR3 nucleotide sequence: TGCGCCAGCAGCTTGGCTAGCGGCCAACTTAGCTCCTACAATGAGCAGTTGTTC. The chain couples TRBV5-1 to TRBJ2-1, with 7 bases fitting TRBD2. Germline V gene data show CDR1 as SGHRS and CDR2 as YFSETQ. The CDR3 runs to 18 residues.

This clonotype has just a few counts. V gene TRBV5-1 combines with J gene TRBJ2-6; D possibly corresponds to TRBD1 (6 bases). This CDR3 has 16 amino acids. CDR1 is SGHRS, CDR2 YFSETQ, per germline. The germline V and J ends were trimmed by 4 bases and 0 bases, with 11 bases remaining between them. The CDR3 DNA follows: TGCGCCAGCAGCGCCACAGGGACCTCTGGGGCCAACGTCCTGACTTTC. The encoded protein is CASSATGTSGANVLTF.

This clonotype turned up a few times. The chain links TRBV28 to TRBJ2-2, with 7 bases that match TRBD2. This CDR3 has 15 amino acids. Germline values: CDR1 MDHEN, CDR2 SYDVKM. The V and J ends lost 3 bases and 6 bases, in that order; junction bases with no gene match: 7. The CDR3 loop reads CASSFLWRESGELFF. CDR3 coding DNA: TGTGCCAGCAGTTTTCTCTGGCGGGAGTCCGGGGAGCTGTTTTTT.

The chain links TRBV5-1 to TRBJ1-1; the match to TRBD1 covers 11 bases. This CDR3 comprises 18 residues. Trimming removed 5 bases from V and 11 bases from J; junction bases left unmatched: 23. Germline V CDR1 and CDR2: SGHRS, YFSETQ. The CDR3 reads CASRRNGRTGGESSAAFF. CDR3 DNA sequence: TGCGCCAGCAGGCGAAATGGTAGGACAGGGGGCGAGTCAAGTGCGGCTTTCTTT.

The V gene is TRBV6-6, the J gene TRBJ2-3; 12 nucleotides agree with TRBD2. Trimming took 0 bases from V and 14 from J; bases not matched to a gene: 3. Germline lookup yields CDR1 MNHNY and CDR2 SVGAGI (reference sequence). The CDR3 spans 13 residues. CDR3 nucleotide sequence: TGTGCCAGCAGTTACTCCGGACTAGCGGGACTGTATTTT. It specifies CASSYSGLAGLYF.

This clonotype was detected ten times or more. The chain employs TRBV29-1 and TRBJ2-6; tentative D call: TRBD1 (5 bases). Germline V gene lookup returns CDR1 SQVTM and CDR2 ANQGSEA. The V and J ends lost 1 base and 4 bases respectively, with 14 bases between them. The CDR3 length is 16 residues. This chain's CDR3 is CSVEVGPPLGANVLTF. CDR3 bases: TGCAGCGTTGAAGTGGGGCCCCCTCTGGGGGCCAACGTCCTGACTTTC.